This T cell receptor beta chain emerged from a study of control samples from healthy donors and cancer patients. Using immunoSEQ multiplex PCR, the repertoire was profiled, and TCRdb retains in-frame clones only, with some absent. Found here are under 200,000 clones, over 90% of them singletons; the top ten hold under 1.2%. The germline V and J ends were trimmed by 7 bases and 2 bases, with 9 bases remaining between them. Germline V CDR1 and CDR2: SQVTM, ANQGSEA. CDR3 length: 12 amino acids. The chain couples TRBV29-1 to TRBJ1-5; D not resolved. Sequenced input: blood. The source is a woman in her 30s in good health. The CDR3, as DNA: TGCAGCGCCCGGTATCGCAATCAGCCCCAGCATTTT. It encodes CSARYRNQPQHF.